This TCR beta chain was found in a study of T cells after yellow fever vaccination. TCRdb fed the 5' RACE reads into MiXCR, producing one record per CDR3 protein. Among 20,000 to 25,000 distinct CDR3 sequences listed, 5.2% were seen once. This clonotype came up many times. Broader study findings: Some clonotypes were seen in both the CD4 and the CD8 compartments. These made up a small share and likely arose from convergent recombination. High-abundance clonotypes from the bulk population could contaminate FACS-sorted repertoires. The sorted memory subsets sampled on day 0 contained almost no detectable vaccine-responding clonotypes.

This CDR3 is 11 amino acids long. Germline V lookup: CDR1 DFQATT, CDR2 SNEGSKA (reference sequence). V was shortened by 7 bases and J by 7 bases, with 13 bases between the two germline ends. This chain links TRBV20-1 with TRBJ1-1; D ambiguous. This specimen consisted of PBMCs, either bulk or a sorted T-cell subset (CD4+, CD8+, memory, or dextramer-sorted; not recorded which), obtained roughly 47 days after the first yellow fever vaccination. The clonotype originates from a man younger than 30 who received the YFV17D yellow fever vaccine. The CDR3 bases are TGCAGTGATAGTGGGCCTGGTGAAGCTTTCTTT. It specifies CSDSGPGEAFF.